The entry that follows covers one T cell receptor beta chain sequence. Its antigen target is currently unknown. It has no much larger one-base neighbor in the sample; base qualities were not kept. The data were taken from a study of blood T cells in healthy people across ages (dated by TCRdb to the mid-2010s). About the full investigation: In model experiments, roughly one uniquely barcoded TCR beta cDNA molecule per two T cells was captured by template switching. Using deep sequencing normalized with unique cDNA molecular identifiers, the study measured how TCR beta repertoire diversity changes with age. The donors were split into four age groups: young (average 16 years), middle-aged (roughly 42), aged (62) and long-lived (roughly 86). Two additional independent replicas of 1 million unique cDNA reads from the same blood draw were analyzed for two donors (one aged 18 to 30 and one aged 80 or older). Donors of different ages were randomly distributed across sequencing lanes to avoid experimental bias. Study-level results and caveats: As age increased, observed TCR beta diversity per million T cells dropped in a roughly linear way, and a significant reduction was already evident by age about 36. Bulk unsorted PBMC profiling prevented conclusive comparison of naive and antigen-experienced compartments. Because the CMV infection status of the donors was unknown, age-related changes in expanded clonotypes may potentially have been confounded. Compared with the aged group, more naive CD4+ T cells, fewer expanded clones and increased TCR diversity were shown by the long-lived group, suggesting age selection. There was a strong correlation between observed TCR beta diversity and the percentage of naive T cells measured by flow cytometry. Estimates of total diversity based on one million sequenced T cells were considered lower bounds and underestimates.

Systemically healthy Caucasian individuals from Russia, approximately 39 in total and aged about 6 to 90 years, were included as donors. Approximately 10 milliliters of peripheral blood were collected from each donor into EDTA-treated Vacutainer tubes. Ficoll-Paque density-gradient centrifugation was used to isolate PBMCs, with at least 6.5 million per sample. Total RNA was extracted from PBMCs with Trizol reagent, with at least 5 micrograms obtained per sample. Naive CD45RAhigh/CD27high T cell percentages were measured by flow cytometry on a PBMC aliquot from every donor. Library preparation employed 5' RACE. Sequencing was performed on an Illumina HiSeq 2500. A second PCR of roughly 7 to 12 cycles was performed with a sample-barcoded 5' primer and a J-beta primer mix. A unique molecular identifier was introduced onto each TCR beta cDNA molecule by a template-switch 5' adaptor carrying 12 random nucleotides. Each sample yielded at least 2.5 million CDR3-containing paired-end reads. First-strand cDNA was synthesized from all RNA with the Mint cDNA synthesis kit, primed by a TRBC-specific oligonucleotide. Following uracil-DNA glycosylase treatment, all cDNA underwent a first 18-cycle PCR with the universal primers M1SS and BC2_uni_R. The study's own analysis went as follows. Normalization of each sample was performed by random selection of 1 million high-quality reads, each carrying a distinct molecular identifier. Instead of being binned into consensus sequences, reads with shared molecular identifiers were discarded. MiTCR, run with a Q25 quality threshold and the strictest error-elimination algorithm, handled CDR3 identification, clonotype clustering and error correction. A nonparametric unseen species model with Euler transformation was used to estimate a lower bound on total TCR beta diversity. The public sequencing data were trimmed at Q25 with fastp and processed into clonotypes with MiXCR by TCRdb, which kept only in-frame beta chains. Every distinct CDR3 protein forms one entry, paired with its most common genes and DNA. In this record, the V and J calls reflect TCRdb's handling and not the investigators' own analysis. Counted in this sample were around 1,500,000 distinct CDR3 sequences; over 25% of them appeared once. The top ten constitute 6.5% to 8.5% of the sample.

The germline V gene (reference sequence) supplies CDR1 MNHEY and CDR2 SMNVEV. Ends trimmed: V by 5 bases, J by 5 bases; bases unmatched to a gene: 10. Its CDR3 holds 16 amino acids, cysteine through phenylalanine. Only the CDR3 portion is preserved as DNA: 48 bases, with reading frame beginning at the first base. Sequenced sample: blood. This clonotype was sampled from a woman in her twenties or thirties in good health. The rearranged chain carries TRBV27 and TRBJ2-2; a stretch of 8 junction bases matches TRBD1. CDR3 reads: CASSPDRGFLTGELFF. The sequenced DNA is TGTGCCAGCAGTCCCGACAGGGGCTTTTTAACCGGGGAGCTGTTTTTT.